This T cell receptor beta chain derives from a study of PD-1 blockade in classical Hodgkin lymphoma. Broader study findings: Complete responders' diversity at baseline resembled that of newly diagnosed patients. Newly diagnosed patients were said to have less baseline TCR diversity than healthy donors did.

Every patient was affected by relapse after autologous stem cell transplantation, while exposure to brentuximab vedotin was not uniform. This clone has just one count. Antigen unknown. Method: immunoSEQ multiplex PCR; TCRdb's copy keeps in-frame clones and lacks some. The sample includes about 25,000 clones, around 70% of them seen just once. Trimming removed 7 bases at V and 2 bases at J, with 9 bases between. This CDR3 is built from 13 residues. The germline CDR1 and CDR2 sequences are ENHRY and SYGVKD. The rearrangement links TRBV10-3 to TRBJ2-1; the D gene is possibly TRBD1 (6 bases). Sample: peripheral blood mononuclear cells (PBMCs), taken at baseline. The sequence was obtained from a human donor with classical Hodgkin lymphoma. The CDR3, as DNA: TGTGCCATCAATCAGGGGACCTACAATGAGCAGTTCTTC. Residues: CAINQGTYNEQFF.